One sample yielded the 6 T cell receptor beta chains listed below, sequenced in a study of OX40 agonist ivuxolimab in advanced cancers. The assay was immunoSEQ multiplex PCR, and TCRdb's table has in-frame clones only and misses some. The data contain approximately 15,000 clones, over 80% of them singletons. The sample was CD4+ or CD8+ T cells sorted from blood, taken in a trial of the OX40 agonist ivuxolimab. The receptors derive from an adult with an advanced solid tumor such as melanoma, head and neck, liver or kidney cancer.

The chain carries TRBV5-1 and TRBJ2-1; D is uncertain. CDR1 and CDR2 (germline): SGHRS, YFSETQ. The CDR3 runs to 12 residues. V lost 7 bases and J lost 7, with 12 bases in between. For the CDR3, the DNA is TGCGCCAGCCGTCTTTTAGGGAATGAGCAGTTCTTC. This translates into CASRLLGNEQFF.

Here the CDR3 DNA reads TGTGCCAGCAGCTCGGGCCGAGGAAACACCATATATTTT. It translates to CASSSGRGNTIYF. The rearrangement links TRBV11-3 to TRBJ1-3, with unresolved D. In germline, CDR1 is SGHNT, CDR2 YENEEA. V lost 4 bases and J 4 bases, leaving 8 bases between the germline ends. This CDR3 is 13 amino acids long.

J is TRBJ2-7 and V is TRBV27; TRBD2 agrees at 9 bases. Germline V CDR1 and CDR2: MNHEY, SMNVEV (reference sequence). The ends lost 2 bases at V and 2 bases at J; junction bases unmatched: 4. The CDR3 extends over 15 amino acids. Written as DNA, the CDR3 is TGTGCCAGCAGTTTAGGGGGGACTAGCCCCTACGAGCAGTACTTC. Amino acid sequence: CASSLGGTSPYEQYF.

This clone was counted only a few times. The chain employs TRBV9 and TRBJ1-1; D is undetermined. Trimming removed 0 bases from V and 1 base from J, with 10 bases in between. This CDR3 contains 15 residues. Per the germline V gene, CDR1 is SGDLS and CDR2 is YYNGEE. This CDR3 is CASSVGYNENTEAFF. DNA for the CDR3: TGTGCCAGCAGCGTAGGGTACAACGAGAACACTGAAGCTTTCTTT. Based on the CDR3 plus reference TRBV9 and TRBJ1-1, the full variable domain is DSGVTQTPKHLITATGQRVTLRCSPRSGDLSVYWYQQSLDQGLQFLIQYYNGEERAKGNILERFSAQQFPDLHSELNLSSLELGDSALYFCASSVGYNENTEAFFGQGTRLTVV.

V usage is TRBV6-5 and J usage is TRBJ2-7; 7 bases are shared with TRBD1. The trim removed 7 bases at V and 6 bases at J, leaving 6 bases unmatched. Germline V gives CDR1 MNHEY, CDR2 SVGAGI. This CDR3 has 12 residues. The chain's CDR3 is CASTDREREQYF. In DNA form, the CDR3 reads TGTGCCAGCACTGACAGGGAGCGCGAGCAGTACTTC.

The chain uses TRBV7-3 and TRBJ2-4, with D unclear. Germline V gene data show CDR1 as SGHTA and CDR2 as FQGTGA. This CDR3 contains 12 residues. Trimming shortened V by 2 bases and J by 1 base, and 0 bases separated the two germline ends. The CDR3 spells CASSLAKNIQYF. For the CDR3, the DNA is TGTGCCAGCAGCTTAGCCAAAAACATTCAGTACTTC.